These T cell receptor beta chains were read from a single sample in a study of glioma-infiltrating T cells. TCRdb re-derived calls from the multiplex PCR reads in MiXCR, one entry per CDR3 protein. Of about 3,900 distinct CDR3 sequences listed, around 30% were seen once; the top ten hold approximately 25%. The sequencing input was glioma tissue, nonneoplastic brain tissue, or PBMCs (not recorded which). The receptor source for this set is a human donor with low-grade glioma or glioblastoma, undergoing nonglioma brain surgery, or in good health (not recorded which). CDR3s include the opening cysteine and the closing phenylalanine or tryptophan. The D gene is left open where the match is weak. Only some rows state a clone size, as once, few, many or a class for expanded clones.

TRBJ1-5	medium-sized	TRBV12-3/TRBV12-4	NA	TGTGCCAGCAGTTTACAGACAGCCTTCAATCAGCCCCAGCATTTT	CASSLQTAFNQPQHF
TRBJ1-5	medium-sized	TRBV11-2	NA	TGTGCCAGCAGCCAGGGTGGGGGAGGCAATCAGCCCCAGCATTTT	CASSQGGGGNQPQHF
TRBJ1-2	large	TRBV27	TRBD1	TGTGCCAGCGGATTCCGGGACAGGGACTTCGGGGGCTACACCTTC	CASGFRDRDFGGYTF
TRBJ1-6	NA	TRBV7-2	TRBD1	TGTGCCAGCAGCTCACAGGGGTTTTCACCAATCCACTTT	CASSSQGFSPIHF
TRBJ2-7	medium-sized	TRBV7-2	TRBD2	TGTGCCAGCAGCTCCCCGGCGGGGGCCTACGAGCAGTACTTC	CASSSPAGAYEQYF
TRBJ1-3	NA	TRBV5-1	NA	TGCGCCAGCAGCGACACTCAAGGAAACACCATATATTTT	CASSDTQGNTIYF
TRBJ2-7	medium-sized	TRBV7-2	TRBD2	TGTGCCAGCAGCTTAGCGAGCGGGGGGGCCTACGAGCAGTACTTC	CASSLASGGAYEQYF
TRBJ2-7	NA	TRBV4-1	TRBD1	TGCGCCAGCAGCCCGCGCCCCGGCAGGGGGAGTTACGAGCAGTACTTC	CASSPRPGRGSYEQYF
TRBJ1-4	many	TRBV7-2	NA	TGTGCCAGCAGCCCGGGACCTCGTGGGGGGGTTAATGAAAAACTGTTTTTT	CASSPGPRGGVNEKLFF
TRBJ1-1	medium-sized	TRBV6-2/TRBV6-3	NA	TGTGCCAGCAGTTACTCTTCCGGGACAAGGAACACTGAAGCTTTCTTT	CASSYSSGTRNTEAFF
TRBJ1-3	NA	TRBV18	NA	TGTGCCAGCCCCCAGGTCGGAGGGGACACCATATATTTT	CASPQVGGDTIYF
TRBJ2-2	few	TRBV7-3	NA	TGTGCCAGCAGCTTACAGCAGGGCGGGGCCGGGGAGCTGTTTTTT	CASSLQQGGAGELFF
TRBJ1-2	many	TRBV5-4	TRBD1	TGTGCCAGCAGCCCGGGACAGCCGTCTAACTATGGCTACACCTTC	CASSPGQPSNYGYTF
TRBJ1-3	medium-sized	TRBV4-1	NA	TGCGCCAGCAGCCAAGCGGTTTCGAGCAACTCTGGAAACACCATATATTTT	CASSQAVSSNSGNTIYF
TRBJ2-7	many	TRBV14	NA	TGTGCCAGCAGCCATCATGCTCGGACAGCTTCCTACGAGCAGTACTTC	CASSHHARTASYEQYF
TRBJ1-2	many	TRBV6-2/TRBV6-3	NA	TGTGCCAGCAGTTACTCAGGCTTCTCCGCGGGCTACACCTTC	CASSYSGFSAGYTF
TRBJ1-2	NA	TRBV20-1	TRBD1	TGCAGTGCTAGAGGTGGACAGGGTAGGGGTAACTATGGCTACACCTTC	CSARGGQGRGNYGYTF
TRBJ1-5	NA	TRBV7-6	TRBD1	TGTGCCAGCAGCTTATCGCCGGGACAGACTAATCAGCCCCAGCATTTT	CASSLSPGQTNQPQHF
TRBJ1-1	many	TRBV2	NA	TGTGCCAGCAGCGCCATGGGGAACACTGAAGCTTTCTTT	CASSAMGNTEAFF
TRBJ1-6	large	TRBV27	NA	TGTGCCAGCAGTTTCCGTGATCAGTCACCCCTCCACTTT	CASSFRDQSPLHF
TRBJ1-5	medium-sized	TRBV15	NA	TGTGCCACCTCCCGAGGACGTTCAGGCAATCAGCCCCAGCATTTT	CATSRGRSGNQPQHF
TRBJ2-5	NA	TRBV6-2/TRBV6-3	TRBD2	TGTGCCAGCAGTTACACCTCCCCTCTAGCGGGGGCGCAAGAGACCCAGTACTTC	CASSYTSPLAGAQETQYF
TRBJ2-5	medium-sized	TRBV20-1	NA	TGCAGTGCCCTACAAGAGGACGGGTGGGAGACCCAGTACTTC	CSALQEDGWETQYF
TRBJ2-7	medium-sized	TRBV5-1	NA	TGCGCCAGCAGCCCAAACAACCTTGCCTACGAGCAGTACTTC	CASSPNNLAYEQYF
TRBJ1-2	many	TRBV12-3/TRBV12-4	NA	TGTGCCAGCACCCGAGGAGGGGCAGGGCCCGGCTATGGCTACACCTTC	CASTRGGAGPGYGYTF
TRBJ2-7	NA	TRBV27	NA	TGTGCCAGCAGTTTATCCCTTCCTACTAGCTCCTACGAGCGGTACTTC	CASSLSLPTSSYERYF
TRBJ2-3	few	TRBV7-2	TRBD2	TGTGCCAGCAGCCAAGAGACCAGCGGGGGTCCAGATACGCAGTATTTT	CASSQETSGGPDTQYF
TRBJ1-6	NA	TRBV7-2	TRBD1	TGTGCCAGCAGCTTAGGGACAGGGGGCCTTTTTATCAATTCACCCCTCCACTTT	CASSLGTGGLFINSPLHF
TRBJ1-1	many	TRBV12-3/TRBV12-4	NA	TGTGCCAGCAGCCCGTCCGGACAGCTGAACACTGAAGCTTTCTTT	CASSPSGQLNTEAFF
TRBJ2-5	medium-sized	TRBV20-1	NA	TGCAGTGCTAGAGGAGGGGGGCTGGAGACCCAGTACTTC	CSARGGGLETQYF
TRBJ2-1	many	TRBV5-4	TRBD1	TGTGCCAGCAGCCGGGACAGCAGCTCCTACAATGAGCAGTTCTTC	CASSRDSSSYNEQFF
TRBJ1-5	medium-sized	TRBV19	NA	TGTGCCAGTAGTCCTACCCAGACAGGCCGGGGCCGACAGCCCCAGCATTTT	CASSPTQTGRGRQPQHF
TRBJ1-5	many	TRBV12-3/TRBV12-4	NA	TGTGCCAGCAGTTTCGGGGGCCAAGGCAATCAGCCCCAGCATTTT	CASSFGGQGNQPQHF
TRBJ1-5	many	TRBV18	NA	TGTGCCAGCTCACCCGAAGAATTCGGGCAGCCCCAGCATTTT	CASSPEEFGQPQHF
TRBJ2-7	NA	TRBV6-1	TRBD1	TGTGCCAGCAGTGGGAATGACAGGGGACCGCGATCCTACGAGCAGTACTTC	CASSGNDRGPRSYEQYF
TRBJ1-1	many	TRBV12-3/TRBV12-4	NA	TGTGCCAGCAGTTTAGAGACAGGAAACACTGAAGCTTTCTTT	CASSLETGNTEAFF
TRBJ1-5	many	TRBV5-4	NA	TGTGCCAGCAGCCCAGAGGGGAAGGAGCCCCAGCATTTT	CASSPEGKEPQHF
TRBJ1-5	medium-sized	TRBV4-1	NA	TGCGCCAGCAGCCAGGGCAGAAATCAGCCCCAGCATTTT	CASSQGRNQPQHF
TRBJ1-1	NA	TRBV29-1	NA	TGCAGCGTTGTCGGCAGTGAAGCTTTCTTT	CSVVGSEAFF
TRBJ1-1	NA	TRBV29-1	NA	TGCAGCGTTGTGCCGGGGAACACTGAAGCTTTCTTT	CSVVPGNTEAFF
TRBJ2-5	many	TRBV4-1	NA	TGCGCCAGCAGCACCCAATCAGGGGCCAAGACCCAGTACTTC	CASSTQSGAKTQYF
TRBJ1-1	many	TRBV6-1	NA	TGTGCCAGCAGTGAAAGTTTTGGCGGGGAAGCTTTCTTT	CASSESFGGEAFF
TRBJ1-2	NA	TRBV20-1	NA	TGCGGTGTAGAAAGGCAGGGAGGGACGAAGGGCTACACCTTC	CGVERQGGTKGYTF
TRBJ2-7	medium-sized	TRBV5-1	NA	TGCGCCAGCAGCTTGGGGGGGCCGTCGAGCTCCTACGAGCAGTACTTC	CASSLGGPSSSYEQYF
TRBJ2-3	NA	TRBV2	NA	TGTGCCAGCAGTGCGGATGGAACTGCCACAGATACGCAGTATTTT	CASSADGTATDTQYF
TRBJ2-2	NA	TRBV6-5	NA	TGTGTTAGCAGTTACATCCCCGGGGAGCTGTTTTTT	CVSSYIPGELFF
TRBJ2-2	NA	TRBV11-3	NA	TGTGCCAGCAGCCCTCATACCGGGGAGCTGTTTTTT	CASSPHTGELFF
TRBJ1-1	NA	TRBV5-1	TRBD1	TGCGCCAGCGGACAGGGCTTAAGCGACACTGAAGCTTTCTTT	CASGQGLSDTEAFF
TRBJ2-2	NA	TRBV12-3/TRBV12-4	NA	TGTGCCAGCAGTTTACAGTCCCTGAACACCGGGGAGCTGTTTTTT	CASSLQSLNTGELFF
TRBJ1-1	medium-sized	TRBV7-9	NA	TGTGCCAGCAGCCCGACAGACACTGAAGCTTTCTTT	CASSPTDTEAFF
TRBJ1-1	medium-sized	TRBV10-3	TRBD1	TGTGCCATCAGCGGACAGGATGGGAACACTGAAGCTTTCTTT	CAISGQDGNTEAFF